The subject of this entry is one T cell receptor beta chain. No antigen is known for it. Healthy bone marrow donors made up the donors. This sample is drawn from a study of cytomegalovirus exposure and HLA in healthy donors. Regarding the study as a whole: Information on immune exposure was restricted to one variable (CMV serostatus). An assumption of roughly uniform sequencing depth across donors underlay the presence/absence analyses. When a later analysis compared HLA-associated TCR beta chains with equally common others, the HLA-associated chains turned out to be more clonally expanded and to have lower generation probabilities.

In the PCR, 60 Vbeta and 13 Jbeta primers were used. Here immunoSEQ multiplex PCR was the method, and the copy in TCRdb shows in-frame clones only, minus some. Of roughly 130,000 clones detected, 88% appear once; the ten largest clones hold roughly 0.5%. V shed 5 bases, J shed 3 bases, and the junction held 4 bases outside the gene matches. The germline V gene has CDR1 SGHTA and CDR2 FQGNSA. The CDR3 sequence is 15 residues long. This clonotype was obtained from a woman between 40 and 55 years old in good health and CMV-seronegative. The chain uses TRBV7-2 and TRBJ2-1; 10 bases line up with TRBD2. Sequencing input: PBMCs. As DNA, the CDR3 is TGTGCCAGCAGCCTCACTAGCGGGAACTACAATGAGCAGTTCTTC. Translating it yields CASSLTSGNYNEQFF. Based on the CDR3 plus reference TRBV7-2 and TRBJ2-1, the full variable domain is GAGVSQSPSNKVTEKGKDVELRCDPISGHTALYWYRQSLGQGLEFLIYFQGNSAPDKSGLPSDRFSAERTGGSVSTLTIQRTQQEDSAVYLCASSLTSGNYNEQFFGPGTRLTVL.